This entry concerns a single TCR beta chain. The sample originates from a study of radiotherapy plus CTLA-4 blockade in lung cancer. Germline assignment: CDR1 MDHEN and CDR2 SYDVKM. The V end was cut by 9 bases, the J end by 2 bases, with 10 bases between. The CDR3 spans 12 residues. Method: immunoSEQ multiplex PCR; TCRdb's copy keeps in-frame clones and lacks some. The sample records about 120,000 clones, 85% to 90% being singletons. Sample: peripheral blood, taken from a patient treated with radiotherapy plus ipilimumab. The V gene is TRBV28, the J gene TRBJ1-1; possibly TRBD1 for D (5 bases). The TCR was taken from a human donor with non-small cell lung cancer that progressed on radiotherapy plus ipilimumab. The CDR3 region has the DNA TGTGCCAGTTCGGGGCCCAACACTGAAGCTTTCTTT. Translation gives CASSGPNTEAFF. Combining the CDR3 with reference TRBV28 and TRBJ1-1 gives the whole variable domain DVKVTQSSRYLVKRTGEKVFLECVQDMDHENMFWYRQDPGLGLRLIYFSYDVKMKEKGDIPEGYSVSREKKERFSLILESASTNQTSMYLCASSGPNTEAFFGQGTRLTVV.